The clone carrying this T cell receptor (beta chain) was observed once. The data were taken from a study of post-analysis software for immune sequencing data. Every TCR beta cDNA library bore unique molecular identifiers. TCRdb independently ran MiXCR on the PCR reads; one entry per CDR3 protein. The profile shows 650,000 to 850,000 distinct CDR3 sequences, 40% to 55% of them singletons. This receptor was identified in a girl aged 5 to 17 with multiple sclerosis. The source material was blood.

DNA for the CDR3: TGTGCCAGCGCGGCGGATACGCAGTATTTT. Encoded protein: CASAADTQYF. V gene TRBV7-8 combines with J gene TRBJ2-3; D is undetermined. Trimming cost V 8 bases and J 6 bases, with 6 bases left between them. From germline, CDR1 is SGHVS and CDR2 FQNEAQ. This CDR3 spans 10 amino acids. The complete variable domain, with remaining parts taken from reference TRBV7-8 and TRBJ2-3, reads GAGVSQSPRYKVAKRGQDVALRCDPISGHVSLFWYQQALGQGPEFLTYFQNEAQLDKSGLPSDRFFAERPEGSVSTLKIQRTQQEDSAVYLCASAADTQYFGPGTRLTVL.